This T cell receptor beta chain comes out of a study of T cell responses to AZD1222 COVID-19 vaccine. The CDR3 runs 15 residues. Study outcomes and limitations: Seropositivity was recorded at baseline in only 5 or 6 AZD1222 recipients. Reportedly, close to half of spike-specific TCRs are directed against unmutated variant regions. Repertoires were obtained only post-peak T cell response. White British ancestry dominated among donors, who included more females, and clonal diversity was possibly underestimated.

Concerning this clone itself: Its matching antigen is unknown.

Clones were read by immunoSEQ multiplex PCR, and TCRdb kept only the in-frame ones, dropping some. The sample carries fewer than 85,000 clones, roughly four fifths recorded once. The TCR was taken from an adult who received the AZD1222 COVID-19 vaccine. The chain recombines TRBV21-1 with TRBJ2-1; TRBD2 is the table's D call and was not checked against the DNA. TRBV21-1 is given as a pseudogene. The sequencing here drew on peripheral blood, taken 28 days after the second AZD1222 dose. In DNA, the CDR3 is TGTGCCAGCAGCAAAACGGGAGGGCCAGGCGGAGAGCAGTTCTTC. Amino acids: CASSKTGGPGGEQFF.